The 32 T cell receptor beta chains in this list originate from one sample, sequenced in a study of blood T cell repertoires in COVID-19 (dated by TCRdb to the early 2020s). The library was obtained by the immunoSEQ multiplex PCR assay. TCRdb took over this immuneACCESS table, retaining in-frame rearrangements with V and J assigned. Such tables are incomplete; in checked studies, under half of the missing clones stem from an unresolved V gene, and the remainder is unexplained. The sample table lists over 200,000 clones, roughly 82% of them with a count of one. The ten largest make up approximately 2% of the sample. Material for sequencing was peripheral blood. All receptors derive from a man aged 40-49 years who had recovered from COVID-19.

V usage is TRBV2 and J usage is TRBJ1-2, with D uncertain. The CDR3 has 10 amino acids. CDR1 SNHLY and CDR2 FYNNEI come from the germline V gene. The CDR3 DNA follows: TGTGCTCTGAGGGACTATGGCTACACCTTC. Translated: CALRDYGYTF.

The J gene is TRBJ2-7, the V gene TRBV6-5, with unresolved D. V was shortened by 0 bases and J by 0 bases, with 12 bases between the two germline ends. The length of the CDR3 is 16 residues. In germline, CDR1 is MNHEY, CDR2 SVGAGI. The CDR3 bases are TGTGCCAGCAGTTACTCGAAGCGAGAAGGCTCCTACGAGCAGTACTTC. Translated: CASSYSKREGSYEQYF.

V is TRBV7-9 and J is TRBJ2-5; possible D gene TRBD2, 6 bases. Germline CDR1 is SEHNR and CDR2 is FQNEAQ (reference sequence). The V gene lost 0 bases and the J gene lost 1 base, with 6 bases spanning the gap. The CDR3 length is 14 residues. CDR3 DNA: TGTGCCAGCAGCTTAGCCGGGGGCCAAGAGACCCAGTACTTC. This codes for CASSLAGGQETQYF. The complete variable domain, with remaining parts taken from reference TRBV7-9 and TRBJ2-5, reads DTGVSQNPRHKITKRGQNVTFRCDPISEHNRLYWYRQTLGQGPEFLTYFQNEAQLEKSRLLSDRFSAERPKGSFSTLEIQRTEQGDSAMYLCASSLAGGQETQYFGPGTRLLVL.

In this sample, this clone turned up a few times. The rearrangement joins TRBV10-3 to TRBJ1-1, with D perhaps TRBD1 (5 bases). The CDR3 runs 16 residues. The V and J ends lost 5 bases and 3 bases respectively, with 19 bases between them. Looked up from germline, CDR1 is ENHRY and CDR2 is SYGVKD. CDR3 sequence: CAISSRDGSKDTEAFF. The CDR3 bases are TGTGCCATCAGTAGCCGGGACGGGAGTAAGGACACTGAAGCTTTCTTT.

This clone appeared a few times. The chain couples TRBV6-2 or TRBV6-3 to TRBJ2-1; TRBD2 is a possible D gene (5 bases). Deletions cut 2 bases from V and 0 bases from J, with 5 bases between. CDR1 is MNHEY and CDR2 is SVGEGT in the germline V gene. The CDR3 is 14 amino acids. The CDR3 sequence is CASSYRDSYNEQFF. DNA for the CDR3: TGTGCCAGCAGTTACCGGGACTCCTACAATGAGCAGTTCTTC.

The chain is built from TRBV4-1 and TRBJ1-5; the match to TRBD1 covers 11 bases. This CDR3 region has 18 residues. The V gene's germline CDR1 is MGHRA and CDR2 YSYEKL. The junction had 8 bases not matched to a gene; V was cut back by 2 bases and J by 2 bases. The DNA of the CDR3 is TGCGCCAGCAGCCAACACCCGGGACAGGGGGTTGGCAATCAGCCCCAGCATTTT. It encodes CASSQHPGQGVGNQPQHF.

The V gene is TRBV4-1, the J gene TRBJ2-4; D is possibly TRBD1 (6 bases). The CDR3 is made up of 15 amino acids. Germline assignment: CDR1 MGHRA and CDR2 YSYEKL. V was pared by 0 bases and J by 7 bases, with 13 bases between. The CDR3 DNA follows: TGCGCCAGCAGCCAAGAACGAGACAGGATTAACATTCAGTACTTC. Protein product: CASSQERDRINIQYF.

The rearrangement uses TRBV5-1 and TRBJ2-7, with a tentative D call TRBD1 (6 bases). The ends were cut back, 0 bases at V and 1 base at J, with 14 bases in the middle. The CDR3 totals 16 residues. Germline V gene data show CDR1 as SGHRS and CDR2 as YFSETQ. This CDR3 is CASSLGAGRGSYEQYF. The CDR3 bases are TGCGCCAGCAGCTTGGGGGCGGGCAGGGGATCCTACGAGCAGTACTTC.

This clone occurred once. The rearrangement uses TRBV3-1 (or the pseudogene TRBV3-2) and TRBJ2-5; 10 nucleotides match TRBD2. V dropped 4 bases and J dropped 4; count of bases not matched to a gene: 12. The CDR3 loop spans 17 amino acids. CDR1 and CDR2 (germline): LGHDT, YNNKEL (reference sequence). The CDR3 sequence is CASSPHEASGSGETQYF. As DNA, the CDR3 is TGTGCCAGCAGCCCCCACGAGGCTAGCGGGAGTGGAGAGACCCAGTACTTC.

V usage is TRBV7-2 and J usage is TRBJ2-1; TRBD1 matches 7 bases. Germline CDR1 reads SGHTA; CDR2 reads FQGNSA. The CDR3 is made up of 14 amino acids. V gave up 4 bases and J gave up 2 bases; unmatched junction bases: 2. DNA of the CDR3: TGTGCCAGCAGCTCAAGGGGGCCCTACAATGAGCAGTTCTTC. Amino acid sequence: CASSSRGPYNEQFF.

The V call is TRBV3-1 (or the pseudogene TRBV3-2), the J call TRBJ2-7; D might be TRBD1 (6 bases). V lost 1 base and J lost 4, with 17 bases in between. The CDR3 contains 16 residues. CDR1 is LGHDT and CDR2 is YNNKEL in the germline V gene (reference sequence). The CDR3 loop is CASSQVTGRLVYEQYF. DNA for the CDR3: TGTGCCAGCAGCCAAGTGACAGGACGTTTGGTTTACGAGCAGTACTTC.

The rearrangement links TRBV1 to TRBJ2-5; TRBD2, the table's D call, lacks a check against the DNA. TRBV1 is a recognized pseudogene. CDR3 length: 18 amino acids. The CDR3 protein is CTSSQVLGLAGGEETQYF. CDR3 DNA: TGCACCAGCAGCCAAGTCTTAGGACTAGCGGGAGGGGAAGAGACCCAGTACTTC.

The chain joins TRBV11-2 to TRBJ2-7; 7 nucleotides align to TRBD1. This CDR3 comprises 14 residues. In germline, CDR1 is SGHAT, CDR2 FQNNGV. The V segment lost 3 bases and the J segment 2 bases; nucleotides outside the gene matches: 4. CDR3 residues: CASSFGTAAYEQYF. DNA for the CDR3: TGTGCCAGCAGCTTCGGGACAGCAGCCTACGAGCAGTACTTC.

The DNA for the CDR3 is TGCGCCAGCAGCTTGGACAGGGGTACTGAAGCTTTCTTT. As protein: CASSLDRGTEAFF. The rearrangement uses TRBV5-1 and TRBJ1-1; TRBD1 aligns across 7 bases. This CDR3 has 13 amino acids. J was trimmed by 5 bases and V by 0 bases; bases with no gene match: 1. Germline CDR1 is SGHRS and CDR2 is YFSETQ.

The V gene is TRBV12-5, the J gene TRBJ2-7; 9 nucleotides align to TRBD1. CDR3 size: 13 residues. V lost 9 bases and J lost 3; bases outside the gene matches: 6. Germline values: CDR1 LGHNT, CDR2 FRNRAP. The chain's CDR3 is CASARGQGYEQYF. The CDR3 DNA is TGTGCTAGCGCTCGGGGACAGGGCTACGAGCAGTACTTC.

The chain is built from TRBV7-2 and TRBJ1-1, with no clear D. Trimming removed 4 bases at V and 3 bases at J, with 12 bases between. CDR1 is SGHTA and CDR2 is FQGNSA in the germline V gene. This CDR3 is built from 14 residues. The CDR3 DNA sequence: TGTGCCAGCAGCTCAAACGGACTGCACACTGAAGCTTTCTTT. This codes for CASSSNGLHTEAFF.

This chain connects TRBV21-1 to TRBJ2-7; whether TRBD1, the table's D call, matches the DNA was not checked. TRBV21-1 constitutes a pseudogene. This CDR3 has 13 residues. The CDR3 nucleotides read TGTGCCAGCAGCGTCCGGGACAGGGTGATGGTTGCGTTC. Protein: CASSVRDRVMVAF.

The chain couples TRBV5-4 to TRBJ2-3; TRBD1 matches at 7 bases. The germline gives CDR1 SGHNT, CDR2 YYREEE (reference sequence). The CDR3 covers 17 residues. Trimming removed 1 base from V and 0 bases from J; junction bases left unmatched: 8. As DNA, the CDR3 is TGTGCCAGCAGCTTGAAACTAGGGGGCGCAAGCACAGATACGCAGTATTTT. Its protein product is CASSLKLGGASTDTQYF.

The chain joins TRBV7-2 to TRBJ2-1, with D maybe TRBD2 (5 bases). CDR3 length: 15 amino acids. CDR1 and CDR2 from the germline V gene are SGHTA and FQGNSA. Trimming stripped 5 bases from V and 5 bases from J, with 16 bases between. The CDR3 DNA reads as TGTGCCAGCAGCCCCGGGGTAGCGCGAGACAATGAGCAGTTCTTC. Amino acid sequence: CASSPGVARDNEQFF.

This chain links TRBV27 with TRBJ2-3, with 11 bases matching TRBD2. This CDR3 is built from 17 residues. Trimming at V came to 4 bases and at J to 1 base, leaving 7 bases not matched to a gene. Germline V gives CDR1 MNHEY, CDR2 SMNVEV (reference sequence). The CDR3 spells CASSSPLAGVGTDTQYF. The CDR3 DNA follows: TGTGCCAGCAGTTCTCCACTAGCGGGAGTGGGCACAGATACGCAGTATTTT.

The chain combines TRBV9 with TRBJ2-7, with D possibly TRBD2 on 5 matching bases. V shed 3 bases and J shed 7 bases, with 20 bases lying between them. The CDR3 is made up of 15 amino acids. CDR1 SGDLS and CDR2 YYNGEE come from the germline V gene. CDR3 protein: CASSAPPDGAGEQYF. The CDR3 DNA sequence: TGTGCCAGCAGCGCCCCTCCCGACGGCGCGGGTGAGCAGTACTTC.

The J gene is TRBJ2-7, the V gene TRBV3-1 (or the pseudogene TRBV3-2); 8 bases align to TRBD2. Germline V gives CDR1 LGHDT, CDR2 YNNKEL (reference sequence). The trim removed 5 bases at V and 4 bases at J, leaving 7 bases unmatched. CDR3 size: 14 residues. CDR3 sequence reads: CASSERGGRYEQYF. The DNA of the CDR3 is TGTGCCAGCAGCGAACGGGGGGGCCGGTACGAGCAGTACTTC.

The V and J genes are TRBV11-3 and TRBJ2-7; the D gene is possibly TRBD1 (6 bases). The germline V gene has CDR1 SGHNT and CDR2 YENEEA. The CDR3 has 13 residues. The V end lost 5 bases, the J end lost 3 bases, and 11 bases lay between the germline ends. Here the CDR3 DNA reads TGTGCCAGCAGCCGACAGGCTTTCTACGAGCAGTACTTC. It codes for CASSRQAFYEQYF.

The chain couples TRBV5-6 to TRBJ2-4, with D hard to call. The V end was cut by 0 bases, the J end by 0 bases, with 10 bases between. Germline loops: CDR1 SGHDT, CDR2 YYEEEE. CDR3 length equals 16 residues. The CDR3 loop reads CASSLAADRAKNIQYF. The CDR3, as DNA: TGTGCCAGCAGCTTGGCCGCGGATAGAGCCAAAAACATTCAGTACTTC.

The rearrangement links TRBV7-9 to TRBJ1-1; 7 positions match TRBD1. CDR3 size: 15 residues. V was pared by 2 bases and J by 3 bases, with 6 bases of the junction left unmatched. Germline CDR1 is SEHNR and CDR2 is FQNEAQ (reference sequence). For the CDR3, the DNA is TGTGCCAGCAGCTTAATAGGCAGGGGGTACACTGAAGCTTTCTTT. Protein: CASSLIGRGYTEAFF.

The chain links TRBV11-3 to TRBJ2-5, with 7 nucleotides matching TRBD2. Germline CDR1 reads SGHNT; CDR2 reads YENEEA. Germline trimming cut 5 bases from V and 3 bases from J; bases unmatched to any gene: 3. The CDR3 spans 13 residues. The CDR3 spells CASSPRGEETQYF. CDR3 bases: TGTGCCAGCAGCCCTCGGGGGGAAGAGACCCAGTACTTC.

CDR3 in DNA: TGCGCCAGCAGCCAAGCCGCGGGGGCTCTTGGGGACAATGAGCAGTTCTTC. Its protein product is CASSQAAGALGDNEQFF. This chain connects TRBV4-3 to TRBJ2-1, with D possibly being TRBD2 (7 bases). V lost 1 base, J lost 5 bases, and 18 bases lay in between. The CDR3 extends over 17 amino acids. Germline V gene data show CDR1 as LGHNA and CDR2 as YSLEER.

The CDR3 reads CASTLTGTSYNEQFF. CDR3 DNA: TGTGCCAGCACTTTAACCGGGACTAGTTACAATGAGCAGTTCTTC. The chain uses TRBV7-2 and TRBJ2-1; the match to TRBD2 covers 8 bases. The V gene's germline CDR1 is SGHTA and CDR2 FQGNSA. CDR3 length: 15 residues. The junction had 9 bases not matched to a gene; V was cut back by 7 bases and J by 4 bases.

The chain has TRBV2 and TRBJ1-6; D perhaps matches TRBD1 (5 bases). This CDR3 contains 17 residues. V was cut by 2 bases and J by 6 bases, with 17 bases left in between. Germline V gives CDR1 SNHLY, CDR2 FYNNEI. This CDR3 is CASSELQGKGLNSPLHF. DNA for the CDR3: TGTGCCAGCAGTGAACTGCAGGGAAAGGGTCTTAATTCACCCCTCCACTTT.

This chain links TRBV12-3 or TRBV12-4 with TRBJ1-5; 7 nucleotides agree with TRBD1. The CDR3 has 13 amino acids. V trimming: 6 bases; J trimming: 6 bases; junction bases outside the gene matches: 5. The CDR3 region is CASSHTGAQPQHF. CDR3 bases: TGTGCCAGCAGCCACACAGGGGCTCAGCCCCAGCATTTT.

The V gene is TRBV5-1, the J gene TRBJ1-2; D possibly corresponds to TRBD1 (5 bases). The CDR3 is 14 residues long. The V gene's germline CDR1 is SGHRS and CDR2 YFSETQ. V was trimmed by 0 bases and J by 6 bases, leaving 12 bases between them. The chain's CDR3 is CASSLEQGENGYTF. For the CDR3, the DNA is TGCGCCAGCAGCTTGGAGCAGGGCGAAAATGGCTACACCTTC.

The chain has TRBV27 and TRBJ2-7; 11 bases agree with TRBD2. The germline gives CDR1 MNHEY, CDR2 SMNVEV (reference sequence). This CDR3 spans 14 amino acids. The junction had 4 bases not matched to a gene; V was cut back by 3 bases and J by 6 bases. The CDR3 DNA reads TGTGCCAGCAGTTTTGTGGGACTAGCGGCCGAGCAGTACTTC. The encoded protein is CASSFVGLAAEQYF.